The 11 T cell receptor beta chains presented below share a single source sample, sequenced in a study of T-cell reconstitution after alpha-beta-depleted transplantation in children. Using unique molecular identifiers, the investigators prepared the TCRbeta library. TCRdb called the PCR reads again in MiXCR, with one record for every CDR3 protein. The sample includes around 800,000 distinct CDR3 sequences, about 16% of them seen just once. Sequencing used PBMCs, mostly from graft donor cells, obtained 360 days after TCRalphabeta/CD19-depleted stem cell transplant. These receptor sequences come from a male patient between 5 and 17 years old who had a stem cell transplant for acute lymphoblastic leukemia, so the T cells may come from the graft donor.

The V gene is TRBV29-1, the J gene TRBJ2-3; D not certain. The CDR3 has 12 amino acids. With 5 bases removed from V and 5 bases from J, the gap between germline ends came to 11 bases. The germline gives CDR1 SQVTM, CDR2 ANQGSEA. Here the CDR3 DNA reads TGCAGCGTTAGAAAACACGTAGATACGCAGTATTTT. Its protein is CSVRKHVDTQYF.

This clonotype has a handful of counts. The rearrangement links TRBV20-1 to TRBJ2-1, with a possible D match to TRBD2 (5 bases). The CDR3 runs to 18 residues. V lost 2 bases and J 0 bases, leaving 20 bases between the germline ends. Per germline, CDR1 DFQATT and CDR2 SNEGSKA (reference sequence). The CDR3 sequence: CSARRLFGGRSSYNEQFF. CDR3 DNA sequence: TGCAGTGCTAGAAGGCTTTTTGGCGGGCGAAGCTCCTACAATGAGCAGTTCTTC.

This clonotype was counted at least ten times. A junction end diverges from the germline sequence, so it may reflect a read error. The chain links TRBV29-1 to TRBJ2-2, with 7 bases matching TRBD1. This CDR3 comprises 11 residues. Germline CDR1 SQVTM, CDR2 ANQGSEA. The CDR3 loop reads CSVDNAGGLFF. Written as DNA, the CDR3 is TGCAGCGTTGATAATGCAGGGGGGCTGTTTTTT.

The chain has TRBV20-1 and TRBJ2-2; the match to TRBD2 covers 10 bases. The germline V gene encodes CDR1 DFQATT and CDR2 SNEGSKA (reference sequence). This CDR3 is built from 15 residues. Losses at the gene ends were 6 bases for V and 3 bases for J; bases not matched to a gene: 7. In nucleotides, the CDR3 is TGCAGTGCGCCTACTAGCGGGACTTACACCGGGGAGCTGTTTTTT. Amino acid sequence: CSAPTSGTYTGELFF.

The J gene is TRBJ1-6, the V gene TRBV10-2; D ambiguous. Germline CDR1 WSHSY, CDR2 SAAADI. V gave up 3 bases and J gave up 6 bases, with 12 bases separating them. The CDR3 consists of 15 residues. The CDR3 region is CASSDSGFFNSPLHF. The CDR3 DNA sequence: TGCGCCAGCAGTGATTCGGGGTTTTTTAATTCACCCCTCCACTTT.

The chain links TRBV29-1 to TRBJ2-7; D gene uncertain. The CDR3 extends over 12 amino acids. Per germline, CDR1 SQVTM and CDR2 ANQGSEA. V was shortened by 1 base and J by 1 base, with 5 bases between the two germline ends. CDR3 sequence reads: CSVEVASYEQYF. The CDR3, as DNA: TGCAGCGTTGAAGTGGCTTCCTACGAGCAGTACTTC.

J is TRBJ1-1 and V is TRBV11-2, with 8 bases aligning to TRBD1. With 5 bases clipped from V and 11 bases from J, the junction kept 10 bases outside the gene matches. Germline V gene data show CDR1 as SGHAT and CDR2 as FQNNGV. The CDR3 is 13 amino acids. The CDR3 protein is CASSLDRGGGAFF. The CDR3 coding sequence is TGTGCCAGCAGCCTTGACAGGGGAGGCGGTGCTTTCTTT. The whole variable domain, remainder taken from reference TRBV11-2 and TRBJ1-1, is EAGVAQSPRYKIIEKRQSVAFWCNPISGHATLYWYQQILGQGPKLLIQFQNNGVVDDSQLPKDRFSAERLKGVDSTLKIQPAKLEDSAVYLCASSLDRGGGAFFGQGTRLTVV.

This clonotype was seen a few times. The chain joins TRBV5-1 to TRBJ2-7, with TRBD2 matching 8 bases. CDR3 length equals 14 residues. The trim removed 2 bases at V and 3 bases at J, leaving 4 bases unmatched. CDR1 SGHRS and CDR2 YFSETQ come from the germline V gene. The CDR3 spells CASSLLAVNYEQYF. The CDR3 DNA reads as TGCGCCAGCAGCTTACTAGCGGTGAACTACGAGCAGTACTTC.

CDR3 amino acids: CASSYSPGLLQETQYF. The CDR3, as DNA: TGTGCCAGCAGTTACTCGCCAGGGTTACTCCAAGAGACCCAGTACTTC. V and J are TRBV6-5 and TRBJ2-5; a possible D gene is TRBD1 (5 bases). The CDR3 extends over 16 amino acids. Germline V gene sequence: CDR1 MNHEY, CDR2 SVGAGI. V was trimmed by 0 bases and J by 1 base, leaving 12 bases between them.

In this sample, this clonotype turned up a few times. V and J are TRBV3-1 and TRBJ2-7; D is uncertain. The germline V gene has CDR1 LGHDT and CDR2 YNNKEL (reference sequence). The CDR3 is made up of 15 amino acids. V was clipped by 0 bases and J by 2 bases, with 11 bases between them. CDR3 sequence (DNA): TGTGCCAGCAGCCAAGATCCTCTGATCCCCTACGAGCAGTACTTC. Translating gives CASSQDPLIPYEQYF.

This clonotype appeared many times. The CDR3 nucleotides are TGTGCCAGCAGTCTACTGGAGGCTGAAGCTTTCTTT. Its protein is CASSLLEAEAFF. The chain uses TRBV6-2 or TRBV6-3 and TRBJ1-1; D gene ambiguous. V was cut by 5 bases and J by 6 bases, with 10 bases left in between. Germline CDR1 reads MNHEY; CDR2 reads SVGEGT. The CDR3 covers 12 residues.